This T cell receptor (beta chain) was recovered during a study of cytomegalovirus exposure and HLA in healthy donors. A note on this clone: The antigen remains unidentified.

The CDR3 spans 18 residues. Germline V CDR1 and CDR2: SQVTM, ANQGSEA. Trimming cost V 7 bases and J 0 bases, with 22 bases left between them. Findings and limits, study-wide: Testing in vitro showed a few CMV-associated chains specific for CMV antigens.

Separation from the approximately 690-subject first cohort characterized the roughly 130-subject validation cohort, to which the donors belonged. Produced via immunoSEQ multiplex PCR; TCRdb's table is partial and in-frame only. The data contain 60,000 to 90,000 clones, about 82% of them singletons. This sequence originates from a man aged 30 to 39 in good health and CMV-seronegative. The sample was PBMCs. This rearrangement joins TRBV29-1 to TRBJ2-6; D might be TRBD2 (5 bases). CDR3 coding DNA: TGCAGCGCCTCCGGGGTCCACGGATCACACTCTGGGGCCAACGTCCTGACTTTC. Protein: CSASGVHGSHSGANVLTF.